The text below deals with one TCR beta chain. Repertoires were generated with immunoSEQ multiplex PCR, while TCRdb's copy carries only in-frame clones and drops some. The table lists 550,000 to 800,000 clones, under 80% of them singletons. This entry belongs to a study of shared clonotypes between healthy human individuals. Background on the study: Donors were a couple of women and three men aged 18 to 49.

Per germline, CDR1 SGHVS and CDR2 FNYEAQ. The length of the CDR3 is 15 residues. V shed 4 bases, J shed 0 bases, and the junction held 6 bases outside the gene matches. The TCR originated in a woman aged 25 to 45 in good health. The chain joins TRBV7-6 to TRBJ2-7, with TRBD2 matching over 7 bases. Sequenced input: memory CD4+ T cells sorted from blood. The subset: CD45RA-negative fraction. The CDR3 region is CASSSSGVSSYEQYF. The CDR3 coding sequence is TGTGCCAGCAGCTCCAGCGGGGTTAGCTCCTACGAGCAGTACTTC.